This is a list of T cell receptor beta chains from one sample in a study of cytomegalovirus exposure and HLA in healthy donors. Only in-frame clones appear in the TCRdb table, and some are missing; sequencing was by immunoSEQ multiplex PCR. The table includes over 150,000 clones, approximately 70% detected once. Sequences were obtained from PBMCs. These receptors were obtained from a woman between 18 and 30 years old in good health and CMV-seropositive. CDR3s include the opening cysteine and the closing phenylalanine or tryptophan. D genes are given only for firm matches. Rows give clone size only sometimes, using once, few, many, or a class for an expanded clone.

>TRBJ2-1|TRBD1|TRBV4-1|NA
CASSQVPGTGNNEQFF
TGCGCCAGCAGCCAAGTACCCGGGACAGGAAACAATGAGCAGTTCTTC
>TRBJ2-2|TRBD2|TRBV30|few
CGLAGANTGELFF
TGTGGGCTAGCGGGCGCGAACACCGGGGAGCTGTTTTTT
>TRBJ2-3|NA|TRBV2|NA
CASKDRTSTDTQYF
TGTGCCAGCAAGGACAGAACTAGCACAGATACGCAGTATTTT
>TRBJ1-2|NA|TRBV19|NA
CASRIPSGTYGYTF
TGTGCCAGTAGGATTCCCTCGGGTACCTATGGCTACACCTTC
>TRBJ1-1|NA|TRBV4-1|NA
CASSLARVIGEAFF
TGCGCCAGCAGCCTAGCCAGGGTAATTGGCGAAGCTTTCTTT
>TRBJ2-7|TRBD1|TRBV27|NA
CASSYTGGRLYEQYF
TGTGCCAGCAGCTATACAGGGGGCCGGCTCTACGAGCAGTACTTC
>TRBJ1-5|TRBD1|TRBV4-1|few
CASSQAPGGNQPQHF
TGCGCCAGCAGCCAAGCGCCAGGGGGAAATCAGCCCCAGCATTTT
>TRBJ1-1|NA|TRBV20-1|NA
CSARGLSWPIF
TGCAGTGCTAGAGGACTATCCTGGCCAATTTTT
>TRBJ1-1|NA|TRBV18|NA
CASSPPGVGTEAFF
TGTGCCAGCTCACCACCAGGGGTTGGGACTGAAGCTTTCTTT
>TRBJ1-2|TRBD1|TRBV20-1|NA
CSAKGTGLDTF
TGCAGTGCTAAGGGGACAGGGTTGGACACCTTC
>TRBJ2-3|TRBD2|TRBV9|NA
CASTLSGGASDTQYF
TGTGCCAGCACCCTAAGCGGGGGGGCGTCAGATACGCAGTATTTT
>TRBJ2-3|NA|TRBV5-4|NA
CASSLEGKFGYF
TGTGCCAGCAGCTTGGAGGGGAAGTTTGGATATTTT
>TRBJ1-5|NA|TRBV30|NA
CAWSAGSDQPQHF
TGTGCCTGGAGTGCAGGTTCTGATCAGCCCCAGCATTTT
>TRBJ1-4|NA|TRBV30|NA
CAWAPGRGRVNEKLFF
TGTGCCTGGGCCCCGGGTAGAGGGAGGGTAAATGAAAAACTGTTTTTT
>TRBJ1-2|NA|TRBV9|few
CASSPPGSYGYTF
TGTGCCAGCAGCCCCCCAGGATCCTATGGCTACACCTTC
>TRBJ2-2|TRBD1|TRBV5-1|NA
CASSPEARDRDFDTGELFF
TGCGCCAGCAGCCCGGAGGCCCGGGACAGGGATTTTGACACCGGGGAGCTGTTTTTT